This T cell receptor (beta chain) originates from a study of blood T cell repertoires in COVID-19. Here immunoSEQ multiplex PCR was the method, and the copy in TCRdb shows in-frame clones only, minus some. The repertoire holds about 140,000 clones, with about 86% as singletons. This clone was recorded once. This TCR derives from a woman in her fifties or sixties with acute or convalescent COVID-19. The material sequenced was peripheral blood.

The CDR3 loop is CASSGLTGVEKLFF. CDR3 coding DNA: TGTGCCAGCAGTGGATTAACAGGGGTCGAAAAACTGTTTTTT. J is TRBJ1-4 and V is TRBV2; 7 bases are shared with TRBD1. The CDR3 extends over 14 amino acids. In germline, CDR1 is SNHLY, CDR2 FYNNEI. V gave up 4 bases and J gave up 8 bases; unmatched junction bases: 7.